A single T cell receptor beta chain is shown here with its context. The donor population consisted of healthy HIV-negative adults with no recent acute infections or vaccinations. CD8 memory was a combination of CD45RO+ cells and CCR7-negative CD45RA+ TemRA cells. TCRdb's copy holds only in-frame clones and misses some; the assay was immunoSEQ multiplex PCR. This sample has approximately 710,000 clones, with roughly 91% found just once. This CDR3 has 16 residues. V shed 4 bases and J 7 bases; nucleotides not matched to a gene: 16. Germline V gene data show CDR1 as ENHRY and CDR2 as SYGVKD. The record originates from a study of shared clonotypes between healthy human individuals. At the level of the study: Three CD4 naive, three CD4 memory, two CD8 naive and one CD8 memory plate were used per donor.

This chain connects TRBV10-3 to TRBJ2-7; the match to TRBD2 covers 7 bases. The sequencing input was memory CD8+ T cells from PBMCs. Documented subset: CD45RO+ cells pooled with CCR7-negative TemRA cells. The receptor comes from a man in his late teens or twenties in good health. Some clones in this sample may be carry-over from other donors' samples. CDR3 residues: CAISVGGGADPSEQYF. The CDR3 region has the DNA TGTGCCATCAGTGTTGGCGGGGGAGCGGACCCTAGTGAGCAGTACTTC.